Below, one TCR beta chain is given with its context. The antigen is unknown. Sorting that relied on CD45RO/CCR7/CD25/CD127/CD95/CD27 yielded CD4+ naive, central memory, regulatory and stem cell-like memory cells. This entry comes from a study of beta chain features in type 1 diabetes. Study context: The samples had around 98 million sorted cells examined in all.

As every portion of the isolated RNA was reverse transcribed, the sequencing read expressed TCRB transcripts. The data were produced by immunoSEQ multiplex PCR, yet TCRdb's version contains in-frame clones alone and is incomplete. Of about 40,000 clones listed, about 52% are singletons. Overall study results and limits: Any role of HLA type in TCRB rearrangement remained unresolved here. Significant though moderate, a shortening of TCRB CDR3s appeared in all four CD4+ subsets of Type 1 diabetes patients.

The CDR3 is 14 residues long. CDR1 and CDR2 (germline): SQVTM, ANQGSEA. Trimming took off 4 bases at V and 8 bases at J, with 20 bases between the two ends. Sequencing used central memory CD4+ T cells from blood. The receptor was isolated from a woman aged 18-29 years in good health. V and J are TRBV29-1 and TRBJ1-2; perhaps TRBD1 as D (5 bases). DNA for the CDR3: TGCAGCGTTGGGGACTTGGGCAATCTATGGGGCTACACCTTC. Translating gives CSVGDLGNLWGYTF.